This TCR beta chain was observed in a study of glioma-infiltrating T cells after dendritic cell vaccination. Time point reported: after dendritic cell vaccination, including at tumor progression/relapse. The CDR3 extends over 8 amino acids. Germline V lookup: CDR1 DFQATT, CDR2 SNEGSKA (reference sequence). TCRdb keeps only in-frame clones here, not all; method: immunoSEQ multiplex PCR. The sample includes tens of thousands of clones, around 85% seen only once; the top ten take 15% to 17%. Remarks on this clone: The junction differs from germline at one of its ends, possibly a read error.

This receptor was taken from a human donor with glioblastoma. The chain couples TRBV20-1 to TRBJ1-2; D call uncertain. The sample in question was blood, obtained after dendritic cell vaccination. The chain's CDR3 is CSARPGPF. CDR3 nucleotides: TGCAGTGCTAGGCCTGGCCCCTTC.